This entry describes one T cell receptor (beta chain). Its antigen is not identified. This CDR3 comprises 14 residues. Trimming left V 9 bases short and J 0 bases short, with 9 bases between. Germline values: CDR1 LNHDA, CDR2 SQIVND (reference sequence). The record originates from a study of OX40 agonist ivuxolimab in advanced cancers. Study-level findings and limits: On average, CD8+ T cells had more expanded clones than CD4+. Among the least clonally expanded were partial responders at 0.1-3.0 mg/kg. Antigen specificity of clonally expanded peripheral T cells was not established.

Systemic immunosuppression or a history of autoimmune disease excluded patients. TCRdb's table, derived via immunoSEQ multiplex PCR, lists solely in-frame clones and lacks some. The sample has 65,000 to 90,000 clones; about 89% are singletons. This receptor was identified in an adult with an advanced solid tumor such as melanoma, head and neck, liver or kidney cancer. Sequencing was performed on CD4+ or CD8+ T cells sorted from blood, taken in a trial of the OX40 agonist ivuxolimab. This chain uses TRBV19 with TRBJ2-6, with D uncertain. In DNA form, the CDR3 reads TGTGCCAGCCTATATAACTCTGGGGCCAACGTCCTGACTTTC. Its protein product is CASLYNSGANVLTF.